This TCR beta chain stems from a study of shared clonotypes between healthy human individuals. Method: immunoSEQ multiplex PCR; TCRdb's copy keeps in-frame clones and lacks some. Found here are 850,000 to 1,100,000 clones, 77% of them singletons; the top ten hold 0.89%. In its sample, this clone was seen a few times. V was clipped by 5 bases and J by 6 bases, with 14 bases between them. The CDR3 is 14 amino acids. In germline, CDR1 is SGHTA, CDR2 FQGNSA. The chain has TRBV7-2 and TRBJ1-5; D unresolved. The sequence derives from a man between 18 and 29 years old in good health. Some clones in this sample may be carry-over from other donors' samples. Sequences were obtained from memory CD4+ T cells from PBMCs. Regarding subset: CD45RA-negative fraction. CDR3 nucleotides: TGTGCCAGCAGCCCTAACCGGGTCGGTCAGCCCCAGCATTTT. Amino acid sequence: CASSPNRVGQPQHF.